This T cell receptor beta chain stems from a study of T cells in Graves' hyperthyroidism and ophthalmopathy. Study at large: Peripheral blood samples were taken at initial diagnosis, prior to any treatment.

CDR1 and CDR2 (germline): SEHNR, FQNEAQ (reference sequence). V was cut by 0 bases and J by 7 bases, with 11 bases left in between. This CDR3 comprises 14 residues. RNA transcripts served as the template for amplifying TCR beta CDR3 regions. The TCR CDR3 was amplified in a first-round RT-PCR using the HTBI primer set. TCRdb analysed the multiplex PCR reads with MiXCR anew, one entry per CDR3 protein. Of hundreds of thousands of distinct CDR3 sequences in the sample, more than 20% were seen once. Patients were excluded for uncontrolled infection, other autoimmune disease, pregnancy or lactation. This TCR was sampled from a man aged 30-40 years with Graves' ophthalmopathy. V and J are TRBV7-9 and TRBJ2-3; D call uncertain. The sample comprised blood. CDR3 DNA: TGTGCCAGCAGCTTAGCGATCAAGTCCCATACGCAGTATTTT. It translates to CASSLAIKSHTQYF.